These 30 T cell receptor beta chains were sequenced from one sample in a study of T-cell reconstitution after alpha-beta-depleted transplantation in children. The authors prepared the TCRbeta library with unique molecular identifiers. TCRdb called the PCR reads again in MiXCR, with one record for every CDR3 protein. The table has 70,000 to 95,000 distinct CDR3 sequences, roughly 15% seen once. Here the sequenced sample was PBMCs, mostly from graft donor cells, taken 180 days after TCRalphabeta/CD19-depleted stem cell transplant. The source of these receptors is a male patient under 10 years old who had a stem cell transplant for acute lymphoblastic leukemia, so the T cells may come from the graft donor.

The V call is TRBV2, the J call TRBJ2-1, with 13 bases matching TRBD2. The germline CDR1 and CDR2 sequences are SNHLY and FYNNEI. Trimming took 3 bases from V and 3 from J; bases not matched to a gene: 23. The CDR3 runs 23 residues. The CDR3 loop is CASSDKLAGGPPRRSLYYNEQFF. The CDR3 DNA sequence: TGTGCCAGCAGTGATAAACTAGCGGGGGGGCCCCCTAGGAGGAGTTTGTACTACAATGAGCAGTTCTTC. Full variable domain (missing parts from reference TRBV2 and TRBJ2-1): EPEVTQTPSHQVTQMGQEVILRCVPISNHLYFYWYRQILGQKVEFLVSFYNNEISEKSEIFDDQFSVERPDGSNFTLKIRSTKLEDSAMYFCASSDKLAGGPPRRSLYYNEQFFGPGTRLTVL.

On this clonotype: A much larger clone differs from this one at a single base, so this may be a read error. The CDR3 nucleotides are TGTGCCAGCAGTTACCCGGGACAGGGTAACGAGAAGTACTTC. It translates to CASSYPGQGNEKYF. The chain links TRBV6-5 to TRBJ2-7; 9 positions match TRBD1. CDR1 and CDR2 (germline): MNHEY, SVGAGI. The CDR3 runs 14 residues.

The chain couples TRBV18 to TRBJ1-4; 7 bases line up with TRBD1. This CDR3 contains 13 residues. Germline V gene data show CDR1 as KGHSH and CDR2 as LQKENI. The junction had 2 bases not matched to a gene; V was cut back by 6 bases and J by 4 bases. CDR3 amino acids: CASSGQYNEKLFF. The CDR3 nucleotides read TGTGCCAGCTCGGGACAGTATAATGAAAAACTGTTTTTT.

This chain links TRBV7-2 with TRBJ2-7; 14 bases are a match to TRBD2. Trimming took 5 bases from V and 5 from J; bases not matched to a gene: 5. Germline lookup yields CDR1 SGHTA and CDR2 FQGNSA. This CDR3 has 15 residues. The CDR3: CASSAVGLAGDEQYF. The CDR3 nucleotides read TGTGCCAGCAGCGCCGTGGGACTAGCGGGGGACGAGCAGTACTTC.

This clonotype came up a few times. Here the CDR3 DNA reads TGTGCCAGCAGTTTCCCCGGAGGCCACCTCCACTTT. This encodes CASSFPGGHLHF. The V gene is TRBV6-5, the J gene TRBJ1-6; D not certain. The CDR3 has 12 amino acids. V lost 4 bases and J 15 bases, leaving 13 bases between the germline ends. From germline, CDR1 is MNHEY and CDR2 SVGAGI.

This clonotype was counted only a few times. The chain combines TRBV29-1 with TRBJ1-3; D is ambiguous. Germline lookup yields CDR1 SQVTM and CDR2 ANQGSEA. With 4 bases removed from V and 0 bases from J, the gap between germline ends came to 13 bases. The CDR3 contains 15 residues. DNA of the CDR3: TGCAGCGTTGTGTGGGCGGGCGGCTCTGGAAACACCATATATTTT. It translates to CSVVWAGGSGNTIYF.

The V gene is TRBV4-2, the J gene TRBJ1-2; 7 positions agree with TRBD1. The germline V gene encodes CDR1 LGHNA and CDR2 YNFKEQ. The J segment lost 8 bases and the V segment lost 4 bases, leaving 13 bases of the junction unmatched. This CDR3 contains 15 residues. The CDR3 DNA reads as TGTGCCAGCAGCCCCCCCCCAGACAGGGCCCGGGGCTACACCTTC. It yields the protein CASSPPPDRARGYTF.

The chain has TRBV21-1 and TRBJ2-3; the D call TRBD1 from the table was never checked on the DNA. TRBV21-1 is classified as a pseudogene. The CDR3 consists of 13 residues. The CDR3 protein is CASTWGSPDTQYF. CDR3 DNA sequence: TGTGCCAGCACCTGGGGGTCCCCAGATACGCAGTATTTT.

V usage is TRBV2 and J usage is TRBJ2-3, with D possibly being TRBD1 or TRBD2 (5 bases each). CDR1 is SNHLY, CDR2 FYNNEI, per germline. The length of the CDR3 is 11 residues. The germline V and J ends were trimmed by 10 bases and 6 bases, with 11 bases remaining between them. The CDR3 region is CATNRRDTQYF. DNA of the CDR3: TGTGCCACCAACAGGAGGGATACGCAGTATTTT.

This clonotype showed up just a few times. J is TRBJ2-3 and V is TRBV7-9; 9 nucleotides line up with TRBD1. The CDR3 contains 17 residues. The V and J ends lost 5 bases and 3 bases, in that order; junction bases with no gene match: 12. Germline values: CDR1 SEHNR, CDR2 FQNEAQ (reference sequence). The CDR3 DNA reads TGTGCCAGCAGCCCTGGAGGACAGGGGAGAGGGACAGATACGCAGTATTTT. This codes for CASSPGGQGRGTDTQYF.

V usage is TRBV4-2 and J usage is TRBJ2-5; 9 positions agree with TRBD2. V was clipped by 6 bases and J by 4 bases; unmatched bases: 21. Germline V gives CDR1 LGHNA, CDR2 YNFKEQ. This CDR3 comprises 19 residues. CDR3 amino acids: CASRSPVTSGSQGGETQYF. The CDR3 DNA is TGTGCCAGCAGGTCACCGGTGACTAGCGGTTCGCAGGGGGGAGAGACCCAGTACTTC.

The J gene is TRBJ2-7, the V gene TRBV25-1, with D possibly TRBD2 on 6 matching bases. The CDR3 has 16 residues. Germline CDR1 reads MGHDK; CDR2 reads SYGVNS. The ends were cut back, 2 bases at V and 1 base at J, with 15 bases in the middle. In nucleotides, the CDR3 is TGTGCCAGCAGTGAACTGGGTGGAGGGGCTTCCTACGAGCAGTACTTC. This encodes CASSELGGGASYEQYF.

The J gene is TRBJ2-3, the V gene TRBV19; TRBD2 aligns across 8 bases. The V gene's germline CDR1 is LNHDA and CDR2 SQIVND (reference sequence). The CDR3 sequence is 15 residues long. The ends lost 6 bases at V and 1 base at J; junction bases unmatched: 6. The chain's CDR3 is CASRVLAAGTDTQYF. The DNA of the CDR3 is TGTGCCAGTAGGGTACTAGCGGCAGGCACAGATACGCAGTATTTT.

This sequence joins TRBV27 and TRBJ2-5; D is possibly TRBD1 (6 bases). Germline V gene lookup returns CDR1 MNHEY and CDR2 SMNVEV (reference sequence). The V gene lost 3 bases and the J gene lost 2 bases, with 10 bases spanning the gap. This CDR3 region has 14 residues. Written as DNA, the CDR3 is TGTGCCAGCAGTTTCACCAGGGGTCAAGAGACCCAGTACTTC. This translates into CASSFTRGQETQYF.

This chain uses TRBV20-1 with TRBJ2-3, with TRBD2 matching over 10 bases. The CDR3 has 15 residues. CDR1 DFQATT and CDR2 SNEGSKA come from the germline V gene (reference sequence). After removal of 2 bases from V and 3 bases from J, the junction contained 5 bases not matched to a gene. In nucleotides, the CDR3 is TGCAGTGCTAGACAAGCGGGGGGGCCGACAGATACGCAGTATTTT. Its protein is CSARQAGGPTDTQYF.

The chain couples TRBV27 to TRBJ1-6; tentatively, D is TRBD1 (6 bases). Trimming stripped 4 bases from V and 6 bases from J, with 16 bases between. The length of the CDR3 is 16 residues. From germline, CDR1 is MNHEY and CDR2 SMNVEV (reference sequence). The CDR3 sequence is CASSSSSGTTNSPLHF. The CDR3 DNA sequence: TGTGCCAGCAGTTCTTCCTCCGGGACAACTAATTCACCCCTCCACTTT.

The J gene is TRBJ2-6, the V gene TRBV12-3 or TRBV12-4; D remains unclear. Between the trimmed V and J ends, which lost 3 bases and 4 bases, there was a span of 7 bases. The CDR3 is 14 residues long. CDR3 DNA sequence: TGTGCCAGCAGTTTGTTGCTGGGGGCCAACGTCCTGACTTTC. Protein sequence: CASSLLLGANVLTF.

In its sample, this clonotype was seen a few times. The V gene is TRBV20-1, the J gene TRBJ2-1; D may be TRBD2 (6 bases). Germline V lookup: CDR1 DFQATT, CDR2 SNEGSKA (reference sequence). Trimming removed 3 bases at V and 11 bases at J, with 11 bases between. This CDR3 is 11 amino acids long. The CDR3 DNA sequence: TGCAGTGCTAGTTCGGACTACCAGCAGTTCTTC. It is translated as CSASSDYQQFF.

This clonotype was seen only a few times. The chain couples TRBV5-1 to TRBJ2-5, with 9 positions matching TRBD2. V trimming: 0 bases; J trimming: 3 bases; junction bases outside the gene matches: 6. The CDR3 extends over 16 amino acids. CDR1 and CDR2 from the germline V gene are SGHRS and YFSETQ. CDR3: CASSLVSGGPKETQYF. DNA for the CDR3: TGCGCCAGCAGCTTGGTCAGCGGGGGGCCCAAAGAGACCCAGTACTTC.

This clonotype was found a few times. The chain uses TRBV7-2 and TRBJ2-7; weak D call: TRBD2 (6 bases). The ends were cut back, 5 bases at V and 3 bases at J, with 17 bases in the middle. This CDR3 comprises 15 residues. Germline V lookup: CDR1 SGHTA, CDR2 FQGNSA. The CDR3 region has the DNA TGTGCCAGCAGCGCCTGGGATCAGGGACTCTACGAGCAGTACTTC. Amino acids: CASSAWDQGLYEQYF.

This chain uses TRBV5-1 with TRBJ1-2; possibly TRBD1 for D (5 bases). The CDR3 contains 14 residues. V lost 3 bases to trimming and J lost 2 bases, with 11 bases between them. Germline V gives CDR1 SGHRS, CDR2 YFSETQ. CDR3 nucleotides: TGCGCCAGCAGCTGGCTCCAGGGAAACTATGGCTACACCTTC. As protein: CASSWLQGNYGYTF.

This chain connects TRBV29-1 to TRBJ2-3, with D unclear. The V end lost 8 bases, the J end lost 6 bases, and 3 bases lay between the germline ends. CDR3 length equals 8 residues. From germline, CDR1 is SQVTM and CDR2 ANQGSEA. CDR3 in amino acids: CSFDTQYF. The CDR3 DNA is TGCAGCTTCGATACGCAGTATTTT.

The V and J genes are TRBV15 and TRBJ1-4; D is unresolved. The V end was cut by 5 bases, the J end by 4 bases, with 5 bases between. Germline V gene lookup returns CDR1 LNHNV and CDR2 YYDKDF (reference sequence). The CDR3 is made up of 12 amino acids. CDR3 amino acids: CATSEDNEKLFF. The CDR3 DNA is TGTGCCACCAGCGAGGATAATGAAAAACTGTTTTTT.

This clonotype came up a few times. The J gene is TRBJ2-2, the V gene TRBV15; 7 nucleotides line up with TRBD2. The trim removed 5 bases at V and 0 bases at J, leaving 0 bases unmatched. CDR1 is LNHNV and CDR2 is YYDKDF in the germline V gene (reference sequence). This CDR3 contains 14 residues. Here the CDR3 reads CATSGLANTGELFF. CDR3 bases: TGTGCCACCAGCGGACTAGCGAACACCGGGGAGCTGTTTTTT.

This clonotype was picked up a small number of times. The chain recombines TRBV20-1 with TRBJ1-1; a possible D gene is TRBD1 (5 bases). The germline V gene has CDR1 DFQATT and CDR2 SNEGSKA (reference sequence). This CDR3 region has 13 residues. The V gene lost 6 bases and the J gene lost 8 bases, with 19 bases spanning the gap. The CDR3 nucleotides are TGCAGTGCCCCAATCCTGGGACTCACGGAAGCTTTCTTT. This sequence encodes CSAPILGLTEAFF.

V is TRBV14 and J is TRBJ2-5; the D is unclear. The CDR3 extends over 12 amino acids. Deletions cut 2 bases from V and 3 bases from J, with 4 bases between. Per the germline V gene, CDR1 is SGHDN and CDR2 is FVKESK. The DNA for the CDR3 is TGTGCCAGCAGCCAACGGGAAGAGACCCAGTACTTC. The encoded protein is CASSQREETQYF.

In this sample, this clonotype turned up a few times. Mismatch with germline at one junction end may stem from a read error. J is TRBJ2-7 and V is TRBV20-1; 9 bases agree with TRBD2. The CDR3 is made up of 13 amino acids. Germline lookup yields CDR1 DFQATT and CDR2 SNEGSKA (reference sequence). The CDR3 sequence is CSARDRIPGLAFF. For the CDR3, the DNA is TGCAGTGCTAGAGACAGAATACCGGGACTAGCATTTTTC.

This clonotype was counted many times. This chain uses TRBV24-1 with TRBJ2-1; D could derive from TRBD1 or TRBD2 (5 bases each). The CDR3 spans 16 residues. V lost 0 bases, J lost 3 bases, and 11 bases lay in between. In germline, CDR1 is KGHDR, CDR2 SFDVKD. The CDR3 DNA sequence: TGTGCCACCAGTGATTTGCAGGGCCGGGGCTACAATGAGCAGTTCTTC. This gives the protein CATSDLQGRGYNEQFF.

This clonotype was counted many times. The chain employs TRBV7-8 and TRBJ2-7; D remains ambiguous. The CDR3 contains 11 residues. Germline values: CDR1 SGHVS, CDR2 FQNEAQ. V dropped 5 bases and J dropped 7 bases, with 9 bases sitting between them. The CDR3 here is CASSRKAEQYF. CDR3 bases: TGTGCCAGCAGCCGAAAAGCGGAGCAGTACTTC. Together with reference TRBV7-8 and TRBJ2-7, the CDR3 gives the full variable domain: GAGVSQSPRYKVAKRGQDVALRCDPISGHVSLFWYQQALGQGPEFLTYFQNEAQLDKSGLPSDRFFAERPEGSVSTLKIQRTQQEDSAVYLCASSRKAEQYFGPGTRLTVT.

The V gene is TRBV5-4, the J gene TRBJ2-2; D is perhaps TRBD1 or TRBD2 (5 bases each). The CDR3 consists of 16 residues. V lost 1 base, J lost 0 bases, and 10 bases lay in between. Germline V gene sequence: CDR1 SGHNT, CDR2 YYREEE (reference sequence). CDR3 loop: CASSLTWGSNTGELFF. CDR3 coding DNA: TGTGCCAGCAGCTTGACCTGGGGGTCGAACACCGGGGAGCTGTTTTTT.